Shown below are 9 T cell receptor beta chains from a single sample sequenced in a study of tumor-infiltrating lymphocytes in primary liver carcinoma. The study extracted blood RNA from unsorted whole blood and also extracted germline DNA. Priming with a constant-region primer yielded TCR beta cDNA from 450 to 600 ng total RNA. ARM-PCR, slightly modified, supplied the TCR beta libraries through three nested multiplex PCR rounds. Amplification in the first two PCR rounds was performed using TRBV1-TRBV30 forward primers and a C-beta reverse primer for roughly 10 cycles each. TCRdb reprocessed the multiplex PCR reads with MiXCR, giving one entry per CDR3 protein. Of about 180,000 distinct CDR3 sequences listed, 50% to 75% are singletons. The specimen sequenced was peripheral blood. These TCRs come from a man aged 40-50 years with primary liver carcinoma and hepatitis B virus infection.

For this clonotype: A read error is possible here, since a much larger clone lies one base away. The rearrangement links TRBV5-1 to TRBJ1-5; TRBD1 aligns across 7 bases. CDR1 is SGHRS and CDR2 is YFSETQ in the germline V gene. V dropped 3 bases and J dropped 4; count of bases not matched to a gene: 7. The CDR3 runs to 15 residues. CDR3 coding DNA: TGCGCCAGCAGCTCGGAAGGGACAGTTAATCAGCCCCAGCATTTT. Translation: CASSSEGTVNQPQHF.

As regards this clonotype: The CDR3 carries no conserved terminal phenylalanine or tryptophan, so it likely arises from a read error. The chain couples TRBV29-1 to TRBJ2-3; no clear D. The germline CDR1 and CDR2 sequences are SQVTM and ANQGSEA. Trimming took off 8 bases at V and 2 bases at J, with 8 bases between the two ends. CDR3 size: 11 residues. CDR3 in DNA: TGCAGCCCGGGTGACACAGATACGCAGTATTAT. It translates to CSPGDTDTQYY.

This clonotype was found a few times. V gene TRBV6-5 combines with J gene TRBJ2-5, with 7 bases matching TRBD1. Germline trimming cut 6 bases from V and 4 bases from J; bases unmatched to any gene: 17. Germline values: CDR1 MNHEY, CDR2 SVGAGI. The CDR3 extends over 17 amino acids. CDR3 coding DNA: TGTGCCAGCAGCCGATCGAGAGGGGGCTCCCTGCGAGAGACCCAGTACTTC. Its protein is CASSRSRGGSLRETQYF.

The rearrangement links TRBV2 to TRBJ2-7; 7 bases map to TRBD1. V shed 4 bases and J 5 bases; nucleotides not matched to a gene: 11. The CDR3 extends over 15 amino acids. CDR1 SNHLY and CDR2 FYNNEI come from the germline V gene. The CDR3 protein is CASSGSDRVPDEQYF. The CDR3 DNA sequence: TGTGCCAGCAGTGGCTCCGACAGGGTCCCCGACGAGCAGTACTTC.

The chain couples TRBV10-2 to TRBJ2-2; no firm D call. The CDR3 extends over 13 amino acids. Germline CDR1 reads WSHSY; CDR2 reads SAAADI. V was pared by 6 bases and J by 5 bases, with 10 bases between. CDR3 residues: CASRETWTGELFF. CDR3 in DNA: TGCGCCAGCAGGGAAACGTGGACCGGGGAGCTGTTTTTT.

As concerns this clonotype: No conserved phenylalanine or tryptophan ends this CDR3, so it is likely a read error. This sequence joins TRBV4-1 and TRBJ2-6; D is undetermined. The CDR3 length is 17 residues. The germline CDR1 and CDR2 sequences are MGHRA and YSYEKL. Trimming removed 1 base from V and 2 bases from J, with 12 bases in between. This chain's CDR3 is CASSQGSGATGANVLTL. The CDR3 region has the DNA TGCGCCAGCAGCCAAGGTTCAGGAGCCACTGGGGCCAACGTCCTGACTTTA.

The gene calls are TRBV19 and TRBJ2-6, with TRBD2 as a possible D gene (5 bases). With 3 bases removed from V and 1 base from J, the gap between germline ends came to 28 bases. The germline CDR1 and CDR2 sequences are LNHDA and SQIVND (reference sequence). The CDR3 has 22 amino acids. Here the CDR3 reads CASSIGPFSPGRGLSGANVLTF. CDR3 DNA sequence: TGTGCCAGTAGTATCGGACCCTTCTCCCCGGGCCGCGGGTTGTCTGGGGCCAACGTCCTGACTTTC.

The chain recombines TRBV6-1 with TRBJ2-1, with 7 positions matching TRBD2. With V trimmed by 4 bases and J by 7 bases, 16 bases remained unmatched. CDR1 is MNHNS, CDR2 SASEGT, per germline. The CDR3 runs to 17 residues. This CDR3 is CASSGGSWAGEVNEQFF. CDR3 DNA: TGTGCCAGCAGTGGGGGGTCGTGGGCGGGAGAGGTGAATGAGCAGTTCTTC.

The V gene is TRBV13, the J gene TRBJ2-1; TRBD2 matches 12 bases. This CDR3 contains 16 residues. Per the germline V gene, CDR1 is PRHDT and CDR2 is FYEKMQ (reference sequence). V trimming: 2 bases; J trimming: 5 bases; junction bases outside the gene matches: 4. CDR3 in amino acids: CASSLPLAGGNNEQFF. DNA of the CDR3: TGTGCCAGCAGCTTACCGCTAGCGGGGGGGAACAATGAGCAGTTCTTC.